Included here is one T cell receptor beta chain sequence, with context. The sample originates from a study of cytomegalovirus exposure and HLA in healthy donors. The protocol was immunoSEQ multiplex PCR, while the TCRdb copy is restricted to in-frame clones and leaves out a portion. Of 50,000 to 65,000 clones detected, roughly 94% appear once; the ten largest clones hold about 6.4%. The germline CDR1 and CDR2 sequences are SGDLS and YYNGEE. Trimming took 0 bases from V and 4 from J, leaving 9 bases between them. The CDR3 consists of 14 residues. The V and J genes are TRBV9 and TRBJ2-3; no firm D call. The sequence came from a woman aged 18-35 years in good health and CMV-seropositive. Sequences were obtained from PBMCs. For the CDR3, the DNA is TGTGCCAGCAGCGTAGGTCGGTCGGCAGATACGCAGTATTTT. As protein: CASSVGRSADTQYF.